These 9 T cell receptor beta chains were sequenced from one sample in a study of cytomegalovirus exposure and HLA in healthy donors (dated by TCRdb to 2016 to 2017). The library relied on the immunoSEQ multiplex PCR assay. The immuneACCESS repertoire file appears here via TCRdb, limited to in-frame rearrangements. These files lack a portion of the clones; in checked studies, under half of the deficit traces to unresolved V genes, and the cause of the others is not known. Counted in this sample were 150,000 to 200,000 clones; 85% of them appeared once. The leading ten clones occupy about 16% of the sample. Sequenced: PBMCs. The receptors here all came from a man aged 18 to 30 in good health and CMV-seropositive.

The rearrangement uses TRBV7-8 and TRBJ2-3; maybe TRBD2 (6 bases). The CDR3 loop spans 16 amino acids. The ends were cut back, 0 bases at V and 5 bases at J, with 15 bases in the middle. Germline CDR1 reads SGHVS; CDR2 reads FQNEAQ. CDR3 in amino acids: CASSLAGLLTRDTQYF. In DNA form, the CDR3 reads TGTGCCAGCAGCTTAGCGGGACTCCTTACCCGAGATACGCAGTATTTT. Full variable domain (missing parts from reference TRBV7-8 and TRBJ2-3): GAGVSQSPRYKVAKRGQDVALRCDPISGHVSLFWYQQALGQGPEFLTYFQNEAQLDKSGLPSDRFFAERPEGSVSTLKIQRTQQEDSAVYLCASSLAGLLTRDTQYFGPGTRLTVL.

This chain uses TRBV18 with TRBJ1-4; D is undetermined. The CDR3 consists of 15 residues. CDR1 is KGHSH, CDR2 LQKENI, per germline. The ends were cut back, 3 bases at V and 2 bases at J, with 10 bases in the middle. CDR3 region: CASSPGESTNEKLFF. For the CDR3, the DNA is TGTGCCAGCTCACCTGGGGAGTCGACTAATGAAAAACTGTTTTTT.

The chain employs TRBV28 and TRBJ1-1; 12 nucleotides agree with TRBD1. The ends lost 6 bases at V and 11 bases at J; junction bases unmatched: 13. This CDR3 spans 15 amino acids. Germline values: CDR1 MDHEN, CDR2 SYDVKM. In DNA form, the CDR3 reads TGTGCCAGCAGCCAAGGGACAGGGGGCGCCCCTTGGGCTTTCTTT. This encodes CASSQGTGGAPWAFF.

The rearrangement uses TRBV9 and TRBJ2-7; 7 bases align to TRBD2. This CDR3 has 15 residues. With 4 bases clipped from V and 0 bases from J, the junction kept 7 bases outside the gene matches. Germline V CDR1 and CDR2: SGDLS, YYNGEE. The CDR3 sequence: CASSLLGGDSYEQYF. The CDR3, as DNA: TGTGCCAGCAGCCTACTGGGAGGGGACTCCTACGAGCAGTACTTC.

The V gene is TRBV6-6, the J gene TRBJ2-5, with D possibly matching TRBD2 (5 bases). From germline, CDR1 is MNHNY and CDR2 SVGAGI (reference sequence). V gave up 10 bases and J gave up 5 bases, with 17 bases separating them. The CDR3 runs 13 residues. CDR3 loop: CATTREPWETQYF. Written as DNA, the CDR3 is TGTGCCACGACCCGGGAACCTTGGGAGACCCAGTACTTC.

This chain connects TRBV27 to TRBJ2-4; D might be TRBD2 (5 bases). The CDR3 spans 15 residues. Germline-derived CDR1 and CDR2 are MNHEY and SMNVEV (reference sequence). Between the trimmed V and J ends, which lost 5 bases and 0 bases, there was a span of 11 bases. In nucleotides, the CDR3 is TGTGCCAGCAGTCAAGCGGTACTAGCCAAAAACATTCAGTACTTC. Translating gives CASSQAVLAKNIQYF.

V usage is TRBV9 and J usage is TRBJ2-1; D not certain. The CDR3 is 13 residues long. Trimming shortened V by 0 bases and J by 4 bases, and 5 bases separated the two germline ends. Per germline, CDR1 SGDLS and CDR2 YYNGEE. The CDR3 DNA reads as TGTGCCAGCAGCGTAGCAGCGTACAATGAGCAGTTCTTC. Its translation: CASSVAAYNEQFF.

As regards this clone: At one boundary the junction diverges from the germline segment, which might be a read error. The J gene is TRBJ2-7, the V gene TRBV7-7, with D perhaps matching TRBD2 (5 bases). Germline V CDR1 and CDR2: SSHAT, FNYEAQ (reference sequence). The CDR3 loop spans 14 amino acids. CDR3 region: CASSLVGSAYEQYF. CDR3 in DNA: TGTGCTAGCAGCTTAGTCGGTAGCGCCTACGAGCAGTACTTC.

The J gene is TRBJ2-2, the V gene TRBV11-2, with 9 bases matching TRBD1. Germline-derived CDR1 and CDR2 are SGHAT and FQNNGV. The CDR3 sequence is 16 residues long. The trim removed 3 bases at V and 1 base at J, leaving 3 bases unmatched. The CDR3 sequence: CASSFWGQGNTGELFF. CDR3 in DNA: TGTGCCAGCAGCTTTTGGGGACAGGGGAACACCGGGGAGCTGTTTTTT.